This T cell receptor beta chain was captured in a study of T cell responses to AZD1222 COVID-19 vaccine (dated by TCRdb to the early 2020s). Some background on the complete study: TCR sequencing was performed for more than 230 trial participants, of whom about 210 were given two doses of AZD1222 and around 25 were given two doses of MenACWY control vaccine. Trial participants were enrolled by age into subgroups of 18-55, 56-69 and 70-plus years, and about 150, 27 and 61 TCR-sequenced participants, respectively, were included in these subgroups.

The sample's time point label, in plain terms: about 28 days (+/-7) after the second vaccine dose. AZD1222 recipients whose second dose came at about 4 weeks and those whose second dose came at about 12 weeks were combined into one group, since spike-specific TCR depth and breadth did not differ between the two schedules. Vaccinee samples were obtained from the UK trials COV001 and COV002, which included a single-blind randomized controlled phase 2/3 trial of AZD1222 (ChAdOx1 nCoV-19) in healthy adults. Trial participant PBMC samples were collected at day 0 and day 28 after the second dose for TCRbeta chain sequencing. A note on this clone: This clone's antigen is unknown. No base-level quality is on record; no much larger clone is a single base apart.

The paper as a whole reports these results and caveats: The 56-69-year group was small, and its depth increase did not reach significance, likely because of low power. Epitopes outside the regions mutated in the B.1.351 and B.1.1.7 variants were reportedly recognized by nearly half of the unique spike-specific TCRs. A significant rise in spike-specific TCR breadth and depth was observed after two AZD1222 doses relative to day 0 and relative to MenACWY recipients. Participants were mostly white British, with more females than males. The authors suggested clonal diversity may have been underestimated. Because no samples from the day 14 peak response were available, repertoires could be characterized only after the peak T cell response. Conclusions about previously exposed vaccinees were limited because only six AZD1222 recipients were SARS-CoV-2 seropositive at baseline. The whole spike protein was spanned by vaccine-associated CD4 TCRs, and dominant responses were seen in regions 160-218 and 743-854.

The CDR3 regions of human TCRbeta chains were subjected to immunosequencing. The paper's data handling went like this. TCRs in the repertoires were compared against a reference library of SARS-CoV-2-specific TCRs that had been generated with the MIRA antigen-specificity platform. Breadth was defined as the fraction of unique TCRs that were SARS-CoV-2-associated. Depth was defined as the fraction of total T cells that were SARS-CoV-2-associated. Using the MIRA data, each spike-specific TCR was mapped to the spike region that the TCR reacts to and placed in a CD4 or CD8 class. Log10-transformed breadth and depth values were compared by one-way ANOVA with Sidak's multiple comparisons tests. The immuneACCESS repertoire file appears here via TCRdb, limited to in-frame rearrangements. These files lack a portion of the clones; in checked studies, under half of the deficit traces to unresolved V genes, and the cause of the others is not known. V and J calls and clone size are given by that table; D and trimming were obtained from the DNA. Recorded for this sample are over 100,000 clones; around 90% of them occurred a single time. The ten largest clones represent 2.6% of the sample.

This specimen was peripheral blood, taken 28 days after the second AZD1222 dose. The receptor comes from an adult who received the AZD1222 COVID-19 vaccine.

The CDR3 has the sequence CASSFQRGGAGELFF. The DNA is as follows: TGTGCCAGCAGCTTCCAGCGGGGTGGCGCCGGGGAGCTGTTTTTT. The chain is encoded by TRBV7-9 joined to TRBJ2-2; 7 central bases correspond to TRBD2. Unmatched junction bases come to 7, with V trimmed by 3 bases and J by 6 bases. Inclusive of the bounding cysteine and phenylalanine, the CDR3 is 15 residues long. The sequence is cut down to CDR3 DNA, 45 bases in frame from base 1. Reading the germline V gene (reference sequence) gives CDR1 SEHNR and CDR2 FQNEAQ. The full variable domain, with segments outside the CDR3 supplied by the reference TRBV7-9 and TRBJ2-2 proteins, appears as DTGVSQNPRHKITKRGQNVTFRCDPISEHNRLYWYRQTLGQGPEFLTYFQNEAQLEKSRLLSDRFSAERPKGSFSTLEIQRTEQGDSAMYLCASSFQRGGAGELFFGEGSRLTVL.